This T cell receptor (beta chain) was sequenced during a study of blood T cell repertoires in COVID-19. About the research overall: The origin of the acute and convalescent COVID-19 samples was the United States, Italy and Spain. Nucleic acid was either cDNA or gDNA, and it came from T cells, B-cell-depleted T cells, or PBMCs.

CDR3 length equals 14 residues. V lost 4 bases and J 3 bases, leaving 13 bases between the germline ends. The V gene's germline CDR1 is SQVTM and CDR2 ANQGSEA. Original data processing: Estimation of nucleated cell counts was performed using reference gene primer amplification. Sequenced by immunoSEQ multiplex PCR; TCRdb stores in-frame clones only, minus some. D and trimming were read from the DNA, whereas the V and J calls and clone size are those reported in that table. The sample carries about 94,000 clones, approximately 87% recorded once. J is TRBJ1-3 and V is TRBV29-1; D ambiguous. Specimen: peripheral blood. The receptor comes from a human donor with acute or convalescent COVID-19. The donor label of this sample is uncertain. The CDR3 loop is CSVAAEVGGNTIYF. CDR3 sequence (DNA): TGCAGCGTTGCTGCGGAGGTGGGTGGAAACACCATATATTTT.